A single sample gave rise to the 7 T cell receptor beta chains below, sequenced in a study of identical twins. In TCRdb, the 5' RACE reads were re-called with MiXCR into one record per CDR3 protein. Here the sample spans roughly 250,000 distinct CDR3 sequences, about an eighth being singletons. Material: memory (CD45RO+) T cells sorted from blood. The receptors were gathered from a woman younger than 35 in good health.

This clonotype showed up just a few times. V is TRBV30 and J is TRBJ1-6; no definite D call. This CDR3 contains 14 residues. Per the germline V gene, CDR1 is GTSNPN and CDR2 is SVGIG (reference sequence). The V gene lost 2 bases and the J gene lost 5 bases, with 10 bases spanning the gap. The CDR3 bases are TGTGCCTGGAGTTCCGGTGCCAATAATTCACCCCTCCACTTT. It encodes CAWSSGANNSPLHF.

This clonotype was seen a few times. CDR3 sequence (DNA): TGCAGTGCAAGACAGGGTGTTAGACTAGCCAAAAACATTCAGTACTTC. It specifies CSARQGVRLAKNIQYF. The genes are TRBV20-1 and TRBJ2-4; 7 bases map to TRBD1. V lost 6 bases, J lost 0 bases, and 11 bases stayed unmatched. CDR1 is DFQATT and CDR2 is SNEGSKA in the germline V gene (reference sequence). The CDR3 is 16 residues long.

V and J are TRBV12-3 or TRBV12-4 and TRBJ2-3, with 10 bases fitting TRBD2. The CDR3 totals 15 residues. The V segment lost 7 bases and the J segment 4 bases; nucleotides outside the gene matches: 8. The CDR3 loop reads CASTPGLAQADTQYF. CDR3 nucleotide sequence: TGTGCCAGCACCCCGGGACTAGCGCAAGCAGATACGCAGTATTTT.

This clonotype was observed many times. V usage is TRBV28 and J usage is TRBJ1-5; no clear D. Germline loops: CDR1 MDHEN, CDR2 SYDVKM. This CDR3 has 11 amino acids. V lost 3 bases, J lost 7 bases, and 4 bases lay in between. CDR3 nucleotides: TGTGCCAGCAGTTTGGTACAGCCCCAGCATTTT. This gives the protein CASSLVQPQHF.

In this sample, this clonotype turned up many times. The chain employs TRBV12-3 or TRBV12-4 and TRBJ1-3; D may be TRBD1 (5 bases). There are 13 residues in the CDR3. Trimming took 3 bases from V and 4 from J, leaving 7 bases between them. CDR3 loop: CASSLGQGNTIYF. The CDR3 nucleotides read TGTGCCAGCAGTTTGGGGCAGGGAAACACCATATATTTT.

The sample holds many counts of this clonotype. The genes are TRBV7-3 and TRBJ2-3; 8 positions match TRBD1. Germline lookup yields CDR1 SGHTA and CDR2 FQGTGA. With 5 bases clipped from V and 1 base from J, the junction kept 2 bases outside the gene matches. The CDR3 extends over 14 amino acids. The CDR3 DNA sequence: TGTGCCAGCAGCACGGGACAGGGCACAGATACGCAGTATTTT. Protein: CASSTGQGTDTQYF.

There are a few counts of this clonotype. The chain's CDR3 is CSAQGTRVINEQFF. CDR3 bases: TGCAGTGCTCAAGGGACTAGGGTCATCAATGAGCAGTTCTTC. The rearrangement joins TRBV20-1 to TRBJ2-1; 8 bases line up with TRBD2. Germline V gene sequence: CDR1 DFQATT, CDR2 SNEGSKA (reference sequence). V lost 5 bases and J lost 6; bases outside the gene matches: 9. The CDR3 extends over 14 amino acids.